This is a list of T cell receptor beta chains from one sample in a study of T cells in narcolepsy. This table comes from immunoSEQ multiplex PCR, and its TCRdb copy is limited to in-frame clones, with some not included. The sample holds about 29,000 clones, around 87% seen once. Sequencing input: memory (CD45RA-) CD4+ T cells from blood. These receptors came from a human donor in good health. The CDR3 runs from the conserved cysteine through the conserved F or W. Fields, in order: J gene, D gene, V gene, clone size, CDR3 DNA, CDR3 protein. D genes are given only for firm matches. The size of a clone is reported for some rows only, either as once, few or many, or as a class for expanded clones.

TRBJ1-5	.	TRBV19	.	TGTGCCAGTAGTGAGGACATGTATCAGCCCCAGCATTTT	CASSEDMYQPQHF
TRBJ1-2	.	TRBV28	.	TGTGCCAGCAGTTTACCCCCACCCTTTCCAGGCTACACCTTC	CASSLPPPFPGYTF
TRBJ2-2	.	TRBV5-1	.	TGCGCCAGCAGCTTGGAAGGGCGCACCGGGGAGCTGTTTTTT	CASSLEGRTGELFF
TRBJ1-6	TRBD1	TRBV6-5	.	TGTGCCAGCAGTCGACAGGGGAAGACTTCACCCCTCCACTTT	CASSRQGKTSPLHF
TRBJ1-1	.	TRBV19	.	TGTGCCAGTAGTTTAGGACAGAATCAAGTTGACACTGAAGCTTTCTTT	CASSLGQNQVDTEAFF
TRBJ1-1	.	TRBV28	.	TGTGCCATCACCAGGGGACCGAGGGAAGCTTTCTTT	CAITRGPREAFF
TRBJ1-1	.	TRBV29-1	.	TGCAGCGTTCCCGGGACACTGAACACTGAAGCTTTCTTT	CSVPGTLNTEAFF
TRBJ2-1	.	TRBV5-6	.	TGTGCCAGCAGCTTGTCAGCTTACCAGGACCCGTTTAATGAGCAGTTCTTC	CASSLSAYQDPFNEQFF
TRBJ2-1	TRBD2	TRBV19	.	TGTGCCAGTAGTCCTAGAGCCGGGACTAGCGGGAGATACAATGAGCAGTTCTTC	CASSPRAGTSGRYNEQFF
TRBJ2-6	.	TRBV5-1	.	TGCGCCAGCAGCCCCGCTGGGTCTGGGGCCAACGTCCTGACTTTC	CASSPAGSGANVLTF
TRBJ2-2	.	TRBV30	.	TGTGCCTGGAGTGGGCAACACGGGGAGCTGTTTTTT	CAWSGQHGELFF
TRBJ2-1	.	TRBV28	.	TGTGCCAGCAGTTTACCTACGACGGGTTCCAATGAGCAGTTCTTC	CASSLPTTGSNEQFF
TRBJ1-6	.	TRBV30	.	TGTGCCTGGAAACCCCAGCTAAATAATTCACCCCTCCACTTT	CAWKPQLNNSPLHF
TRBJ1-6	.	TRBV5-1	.	TGCGCCAGCAGCTGGGGACGAGACGATTCACCCCTCCACTTT	CASSWGRDDSPLHF
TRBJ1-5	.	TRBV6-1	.	TGTGCCAGCAGCTTGGCGGGAGGCAATCAGCCCCAGCATTTT	CASSLAGGNQPQHF
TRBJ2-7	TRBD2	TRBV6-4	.	TGTGCCAGCAGTCTCGTGGCTAGCGGGGTCTACGAGCAGTACTTC	CASSLVASGVYEQYF
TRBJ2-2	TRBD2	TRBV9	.	TGTGCCAGCAGCCCCATAGCGGGAAACACCGGGGAGCTGTTTTTT	CASSPIAGNTGELFF
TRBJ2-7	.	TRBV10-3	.	TGTGCCATCGGACAGATCCTCGAGCAGTACTTC	CAIGQILEQYF
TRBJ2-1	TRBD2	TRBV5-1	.	TGCGCCAGCAGCTTTCAGTCCATGGGACTAGCGGGAGCCGGCCGTGAGCAGTTCTTC	CASSFQSMGLAGAGREQFF
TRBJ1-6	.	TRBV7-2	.	TGTGCCAGCAGTCCCCACTCGGGGCCCTATAATTCACCCCTCCACTTT	CASSPHSGPYNSPLHF
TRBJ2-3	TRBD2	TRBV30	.	TGTGCCTGGAGTGTACCGCTCGGCGGGAGGGCAGATACGCAGTATTTT	CAWSVPLGGRADTQYF
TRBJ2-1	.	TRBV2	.	TGTGCCAGCAGGGGGGTGGGATACAATGAGCAGTTCTTC	CASRGVGYNEQFF
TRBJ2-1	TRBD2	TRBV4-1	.	TGCGCCAGCAGGACAAAGGCGGGAGGGGATAATGAGCAGTTCTTC	CASRTKAGGDNEQFF
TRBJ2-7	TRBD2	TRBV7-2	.	TGTGCCAGCAGCTTATGGGCGACTAGCGCCGAGCAGTACTTC	CASSLWATSAEQYF
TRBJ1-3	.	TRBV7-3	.	TGTGCCAGCAGCCAATCGGTTGGAAACACCATATATTTT	CASSQSVGNTIYF
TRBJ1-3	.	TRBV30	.	TGTGCCTGGAGTGTAGGCAGCTCTGGAAACACCATATATTTT	CAWSVGSSGNTIYF
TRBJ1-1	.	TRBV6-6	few	TGTGCCAGCCGTCACTCCGAAACTGGACAGAAAGCTTTCTTT	CASRHSETGQKAFF
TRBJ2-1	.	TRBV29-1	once	TGCAGCGTTGAAGGAGTCACGACAGGCTACAATGAGCAGTTCTTC	CSVEGVTTGYNEQFF
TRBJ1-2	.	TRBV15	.	TGTGCCACCAGCGGATGGAGGGCTAACTATGGCTACACCTTC	CATSGWRANYGYTF
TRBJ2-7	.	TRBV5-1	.	TGCGCCAGCAGCACCCCCGGGACGCCGGGTAGGAACGAGCAGTACTTC	CASSTPGTPGRNEQYF
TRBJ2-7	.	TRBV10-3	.	TGTGCCATCAGTGGCCCAAATGACAGCAGGCGATCCTACGAGCAGTACTTC	CAISGPNDSRRSYEQYF
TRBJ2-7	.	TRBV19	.	TGTGCCAGTAGTATCGCGCAGTTCTCCTACGAGCAGTACTTC	CASSIAQFSYEQYF
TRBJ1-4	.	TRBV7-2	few	TGTGCCAGCAGCGTCTTGGGGATCCGGGAAAAACTGTTTTTT	CASSVLGIREKLFF
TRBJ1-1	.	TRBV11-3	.	TGTGCCAGCAGCTACGGGGGGGCGCGGAGAACTGAAGCTTTCTTT	CASSYGGARRTEAFF
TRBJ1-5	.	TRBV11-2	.	TGTGCCAGCAGCCGAGCGGGGTCCAATCAGCCCCAGCATTTT	CASSRAGSNQPQHF
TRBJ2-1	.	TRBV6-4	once	TGTGCCAGCAGTCTCTTCCAGGGCTACAATGAGCAGTTCTTC	CASSLFQGYNEQFF
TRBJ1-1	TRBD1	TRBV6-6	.	TGTGCCAGCAGGAGGACAGGGGCGAACACTGAAGCTTTCTTT	CASRRTGANTEAFF
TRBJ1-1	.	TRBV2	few	TGTGCCAGCAGTTCATGGGTGACTGAAGCTTTCTTT	CASSSWVTEAFF
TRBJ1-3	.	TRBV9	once	TGTGCCAGCAGCGTAGAACCGCCGGGGGGCTCTGGAAACACCATATATTTT	CASSVEPPGGSGNTIYF
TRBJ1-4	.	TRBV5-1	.	TGCGCCAGCAGCCCGGGGACCTCCGCCGAGGGGTATGAAAAACTGTTTTTT	CASSPGTSAEGYEKLFF
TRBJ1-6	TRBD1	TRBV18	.	TGTGCCAGCTCAGGGACAGCTTATAATTCACCCCTCCACTTT	CASSGTAYNSPLHF
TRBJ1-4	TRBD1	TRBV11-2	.	TGTGCCAGCAGCTTACGACCGACAGGGGGTAGCGAAAAACTGTTTTTT	CASSLRPTGGSEKLFF
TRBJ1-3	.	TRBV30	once	TGTGCCTGGATGGCCGGGGCTGGAAACACCATATATTTT	CAWMAGAGNTIYF
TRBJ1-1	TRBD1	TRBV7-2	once	TGTGCCAGCAGCTTAGCTTACAGGGGGAAGAACACTGAAGCTTTCTTT	CASSLAYRGKNTEAFF
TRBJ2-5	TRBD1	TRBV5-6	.	TGTGCCAGCAGCTCCTCGGGACAGGGTATGGAGACCCAGTACTTC	CASSSSGQGMETQYF
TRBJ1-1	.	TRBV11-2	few	TGTGCCAGCAGCTGGGGGATGAACACTGAAGCTTTCTTT	CASSWGMNTEAFF
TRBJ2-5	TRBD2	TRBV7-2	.	TGTGCCAGCAGATTGGGGGGGAGGAGAGAGACCCAGTACTTC	CASRLGGRRETQYF
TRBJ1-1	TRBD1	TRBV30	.	TGTGCCTGGGGGATGGGACAGCAGAACACTGAAGCTTTCTTT	CAWGMGQQNTEAFF
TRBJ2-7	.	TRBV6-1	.	TGTGCCAGCAGTGGAAACTACCAATCCTACGAGCAGTACTTC	CASSGNYQSYEQYF
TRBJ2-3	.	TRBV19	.	TGTGCCAGTACCTCCCCGGGGCTAACAGATACGCAGTATTTT	CASTSPGLTDTQYF
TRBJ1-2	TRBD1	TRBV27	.	TGTGCCAGCAGTTCGGCCGATACAGGGGCGCGCGGCTACACCTTC	CASSSADTGARGYTF
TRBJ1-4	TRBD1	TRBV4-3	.	TGCGCCAGCAGCCACGGGGACAGGGCAACTAATGAAAAACTGTTTTTT	CASSHGDRATNEKLFF
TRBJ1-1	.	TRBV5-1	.	TGCGCCAGCAGCCTCGGGGGACCGGGGGCTGAAGCTTTCTTT	CASSLGGPGAEAFF